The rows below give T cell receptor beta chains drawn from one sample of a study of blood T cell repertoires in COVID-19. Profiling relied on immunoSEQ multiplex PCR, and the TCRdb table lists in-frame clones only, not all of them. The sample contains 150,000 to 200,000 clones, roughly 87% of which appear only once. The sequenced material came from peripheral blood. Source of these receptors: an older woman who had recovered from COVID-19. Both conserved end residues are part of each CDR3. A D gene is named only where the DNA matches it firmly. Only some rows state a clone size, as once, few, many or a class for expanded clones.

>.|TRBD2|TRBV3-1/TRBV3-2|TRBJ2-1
CASSQAAGGGARNEQFF
TGTGCCAGCAGCCAAGCAGCCGGCGGGGGGGCCAGAAATGAGCAGTTCTTC
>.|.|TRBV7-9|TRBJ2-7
CASSLALGESYEQYF
TGTGCCAGCAGCTTAGCGCTAGGCGAATCCTACGAGCAGTACTTC
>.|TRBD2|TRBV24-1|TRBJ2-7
CATSDPGTSGGYGQYF
TGTGCCACCAGTGATCCAGGGACTAGCGGGGGGTACGGGCAGTACTTC
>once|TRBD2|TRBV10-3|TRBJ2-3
CAIESGGAGTDTQYF
TGTGCCATCGAGAGCGGGGGGGCCGGCACAGATACGCAGTATTTT
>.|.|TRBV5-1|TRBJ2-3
CASSWAQSTDTQYF
TGCGCCAGCAGCTGGGCGCAAAGCACAGATACGCAGTATTTT
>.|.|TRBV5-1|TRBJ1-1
CASSFGGVNTEAFF
TGCGCCAGCAGCTTTGGAGGTGTCAACACTGAAGCTTTCTTT
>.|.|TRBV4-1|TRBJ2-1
CASSQVGFGGSYNEQFF
TGCGCCAGCAGCCAAGTTGGGTTTGGAGGATCCTACAATGAGCAGTTCTTC
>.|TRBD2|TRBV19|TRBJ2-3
CASSRGLAGVDTQYF
TGTGCCAGTAGCCGCGGACTAGCGGGGGTTGATACGCAGTATTTT
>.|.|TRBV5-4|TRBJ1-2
CASSPGGEANYGYTF
TGTGCCAGCAGCCCTGGCGGCGAGGCCAACTATGGCTACACCTTC
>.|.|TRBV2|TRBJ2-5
CASTGLGRETQYF
TGTGCCAGCACGGGACTGGGGCGAGAGACCCAGTACTTC
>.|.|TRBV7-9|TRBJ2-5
CASSQGPAMEETQYF
TGTGCCAGCTCACAGGGTCCCGCAATGGAAGAGACCCAGTACTTC
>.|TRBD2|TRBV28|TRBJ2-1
CASSFPPRGLAGGVYNEQFF
TGTGCCAGCAGTTTCCCCCCAAGGGGCCTAGCGGGGGGGGTCTACAATGAGCAGTTCTTC
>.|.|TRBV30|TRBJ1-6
CAWSGGGSYNSPLHF
TGTGCCTGGAGTGGAGGGGGCTCCTATAATTCACCCCTCCACTTT
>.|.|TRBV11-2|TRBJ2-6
CASSPRVSGANVLTF
TGTGCCAGCAGCCCCAGGGTATCTGGGGCCAACGTCCTGACTTTC
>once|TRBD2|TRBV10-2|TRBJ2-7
CATLQAGGPNEQYF
TGCGCCACGCTCCAGGCGGGGGGGCCGAACGAGCAGTACTTC
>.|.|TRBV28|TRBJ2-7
CASSPVGGASYEQYF
TGTGCCAGCAGCCCAGTGGGGGGGGCGTCCTACGAGCAGTACTTC
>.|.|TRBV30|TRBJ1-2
CAWSAQGMGYTF
TGTGCCTGGAGTGCCCAGGGTATGGGCTACACCTTC
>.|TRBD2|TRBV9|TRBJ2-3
CASSFRSAGGPIDTQYF
TGTGCCAGCAGCTTCCGATCAGCGGGGGGGCCTATAGATACGCAGTATTTT
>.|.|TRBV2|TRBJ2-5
CASREPRGQETQYF
TGTGCCAGCCGGGAACCCCGCGGGCAAGAGACCCAGTACTTC
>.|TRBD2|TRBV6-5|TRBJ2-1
CASRGLAISEQFF
TGTGCCAGCAGAGGACTAGCGATAAGTGAGCAGTTCTTC
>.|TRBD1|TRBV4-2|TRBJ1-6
CASSTQGTSSYNSPLHF
TGTGCCAGCAGCACACAGGGGACGAGCTCCTATAATTCACCCCTCCACTTT